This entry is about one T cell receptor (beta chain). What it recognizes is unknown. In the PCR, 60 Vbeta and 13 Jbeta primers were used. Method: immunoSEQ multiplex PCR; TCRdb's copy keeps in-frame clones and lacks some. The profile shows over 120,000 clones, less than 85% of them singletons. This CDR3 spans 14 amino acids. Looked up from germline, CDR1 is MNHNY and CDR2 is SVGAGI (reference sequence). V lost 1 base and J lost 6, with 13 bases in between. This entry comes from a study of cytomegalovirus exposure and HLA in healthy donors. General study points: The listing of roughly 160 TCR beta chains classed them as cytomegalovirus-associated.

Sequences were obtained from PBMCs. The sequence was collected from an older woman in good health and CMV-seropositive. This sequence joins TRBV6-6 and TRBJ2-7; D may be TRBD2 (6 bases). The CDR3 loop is CASSYWGDQREQYF. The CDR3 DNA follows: TGTGCCAGCAGTTACTGGGGGGATCAGCGCGAGCAGTACTTC.